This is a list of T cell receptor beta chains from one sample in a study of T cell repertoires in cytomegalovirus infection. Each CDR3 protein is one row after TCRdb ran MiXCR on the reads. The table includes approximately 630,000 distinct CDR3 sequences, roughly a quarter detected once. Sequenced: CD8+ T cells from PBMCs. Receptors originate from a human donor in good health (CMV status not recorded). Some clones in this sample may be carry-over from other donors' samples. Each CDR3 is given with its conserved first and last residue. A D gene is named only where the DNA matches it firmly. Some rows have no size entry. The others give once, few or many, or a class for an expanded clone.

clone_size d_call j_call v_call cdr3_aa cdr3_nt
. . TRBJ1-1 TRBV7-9 CASSFQPGTEAFF TGTGCCAGCAGCTTCCAACCCGGGACTGAAGCTTTCTTT
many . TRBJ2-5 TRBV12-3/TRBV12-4 CASSWTTQETQYF TGTGCCAGCAGTTGGACTACGCAAGAGACCCAGTACTTC
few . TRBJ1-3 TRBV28 CASSLGRLFLSGNTIYF TGTGCCAGCAGCCTCGGTAGGCTCTTTCTCTCTGGAAACACCATATATTTT
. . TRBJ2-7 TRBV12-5 CASGLGDIPRSYF TGTGCTAGTGGTTTGGGGGACATTCCGAGATCGTACTTC
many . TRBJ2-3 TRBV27 CASKGTIPDTQYF TGTGCCAGCAAAGGTACCATCCCAGATACGCAGTATTTT
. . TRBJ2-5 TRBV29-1 CSVEPGSETQYF TGCAGCGTTGAACCGGGGTCAGAGACCCAGTACTTC
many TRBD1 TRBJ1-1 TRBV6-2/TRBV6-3 CASRHRDRDPNPEAFF TGTGCCAGCCGGCACCGGGACAGGGATCCTAACCCTGAAGCTTTCTTT
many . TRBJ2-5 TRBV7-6 CASSFRDPYAQETQYF TGTGCCAGCAGCTTCCGGGACCCATACGCCCAAGAGACCCAGTACTTC
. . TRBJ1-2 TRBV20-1 CSARDLEGYNYGYTF TGCAGTGCTAGAGATCTAGAGGGGTATAACTATGGCTACACCTTC
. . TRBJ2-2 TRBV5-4 CASSSSSGVTGELFF TGTGCCAGCAGCTCCAGTTCGGGGGTCACCGGGGAGCTGTTTTTT
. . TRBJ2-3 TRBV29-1 CSVEDQGGWTDTQYF TGCAGCGTTGAAGATCAGGGGGGGTGGACAGATACGCAGTATTTT
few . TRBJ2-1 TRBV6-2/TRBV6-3 CASSYAFRHEQFF TGTGCCAGCAGTTACGCGTTTCGGCATGAGCAGTTCTTC
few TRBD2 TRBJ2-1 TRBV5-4 CASSSGLAGALYNEQFF TGTGCCAGCAGCTCCGGTCTAGCGGGCGCCCTGTACAATGAGCAGTTCTTC
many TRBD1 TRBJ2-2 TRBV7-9 CASSPFGRGSAGELFF TGTGCCAGCAGCCCTTTCGGCAGGGGGTCCGCCGGGGAGCTGTTTTTT
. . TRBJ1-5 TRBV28 CASTSVDPNQPQHF TGTGCCAGCACCTCAGTTGACCCCAATCAGCCCCAGCATTTT